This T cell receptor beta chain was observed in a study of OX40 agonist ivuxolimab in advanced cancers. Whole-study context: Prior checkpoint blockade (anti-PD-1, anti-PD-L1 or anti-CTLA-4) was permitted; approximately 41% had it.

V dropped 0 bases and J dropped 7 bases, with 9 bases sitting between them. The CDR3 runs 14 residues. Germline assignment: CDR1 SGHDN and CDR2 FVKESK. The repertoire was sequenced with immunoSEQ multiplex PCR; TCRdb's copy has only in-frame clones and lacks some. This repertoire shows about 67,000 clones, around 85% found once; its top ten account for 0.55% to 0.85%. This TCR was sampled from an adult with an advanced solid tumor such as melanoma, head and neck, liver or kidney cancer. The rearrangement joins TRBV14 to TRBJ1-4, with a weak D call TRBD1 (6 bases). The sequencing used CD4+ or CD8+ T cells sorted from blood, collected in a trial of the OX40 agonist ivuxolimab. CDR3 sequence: CASSQDEGGEKLFF. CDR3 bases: TGTGCCAGCAGCCAAGATGAGGGGGGTGAAAAACTGTTTTTT.